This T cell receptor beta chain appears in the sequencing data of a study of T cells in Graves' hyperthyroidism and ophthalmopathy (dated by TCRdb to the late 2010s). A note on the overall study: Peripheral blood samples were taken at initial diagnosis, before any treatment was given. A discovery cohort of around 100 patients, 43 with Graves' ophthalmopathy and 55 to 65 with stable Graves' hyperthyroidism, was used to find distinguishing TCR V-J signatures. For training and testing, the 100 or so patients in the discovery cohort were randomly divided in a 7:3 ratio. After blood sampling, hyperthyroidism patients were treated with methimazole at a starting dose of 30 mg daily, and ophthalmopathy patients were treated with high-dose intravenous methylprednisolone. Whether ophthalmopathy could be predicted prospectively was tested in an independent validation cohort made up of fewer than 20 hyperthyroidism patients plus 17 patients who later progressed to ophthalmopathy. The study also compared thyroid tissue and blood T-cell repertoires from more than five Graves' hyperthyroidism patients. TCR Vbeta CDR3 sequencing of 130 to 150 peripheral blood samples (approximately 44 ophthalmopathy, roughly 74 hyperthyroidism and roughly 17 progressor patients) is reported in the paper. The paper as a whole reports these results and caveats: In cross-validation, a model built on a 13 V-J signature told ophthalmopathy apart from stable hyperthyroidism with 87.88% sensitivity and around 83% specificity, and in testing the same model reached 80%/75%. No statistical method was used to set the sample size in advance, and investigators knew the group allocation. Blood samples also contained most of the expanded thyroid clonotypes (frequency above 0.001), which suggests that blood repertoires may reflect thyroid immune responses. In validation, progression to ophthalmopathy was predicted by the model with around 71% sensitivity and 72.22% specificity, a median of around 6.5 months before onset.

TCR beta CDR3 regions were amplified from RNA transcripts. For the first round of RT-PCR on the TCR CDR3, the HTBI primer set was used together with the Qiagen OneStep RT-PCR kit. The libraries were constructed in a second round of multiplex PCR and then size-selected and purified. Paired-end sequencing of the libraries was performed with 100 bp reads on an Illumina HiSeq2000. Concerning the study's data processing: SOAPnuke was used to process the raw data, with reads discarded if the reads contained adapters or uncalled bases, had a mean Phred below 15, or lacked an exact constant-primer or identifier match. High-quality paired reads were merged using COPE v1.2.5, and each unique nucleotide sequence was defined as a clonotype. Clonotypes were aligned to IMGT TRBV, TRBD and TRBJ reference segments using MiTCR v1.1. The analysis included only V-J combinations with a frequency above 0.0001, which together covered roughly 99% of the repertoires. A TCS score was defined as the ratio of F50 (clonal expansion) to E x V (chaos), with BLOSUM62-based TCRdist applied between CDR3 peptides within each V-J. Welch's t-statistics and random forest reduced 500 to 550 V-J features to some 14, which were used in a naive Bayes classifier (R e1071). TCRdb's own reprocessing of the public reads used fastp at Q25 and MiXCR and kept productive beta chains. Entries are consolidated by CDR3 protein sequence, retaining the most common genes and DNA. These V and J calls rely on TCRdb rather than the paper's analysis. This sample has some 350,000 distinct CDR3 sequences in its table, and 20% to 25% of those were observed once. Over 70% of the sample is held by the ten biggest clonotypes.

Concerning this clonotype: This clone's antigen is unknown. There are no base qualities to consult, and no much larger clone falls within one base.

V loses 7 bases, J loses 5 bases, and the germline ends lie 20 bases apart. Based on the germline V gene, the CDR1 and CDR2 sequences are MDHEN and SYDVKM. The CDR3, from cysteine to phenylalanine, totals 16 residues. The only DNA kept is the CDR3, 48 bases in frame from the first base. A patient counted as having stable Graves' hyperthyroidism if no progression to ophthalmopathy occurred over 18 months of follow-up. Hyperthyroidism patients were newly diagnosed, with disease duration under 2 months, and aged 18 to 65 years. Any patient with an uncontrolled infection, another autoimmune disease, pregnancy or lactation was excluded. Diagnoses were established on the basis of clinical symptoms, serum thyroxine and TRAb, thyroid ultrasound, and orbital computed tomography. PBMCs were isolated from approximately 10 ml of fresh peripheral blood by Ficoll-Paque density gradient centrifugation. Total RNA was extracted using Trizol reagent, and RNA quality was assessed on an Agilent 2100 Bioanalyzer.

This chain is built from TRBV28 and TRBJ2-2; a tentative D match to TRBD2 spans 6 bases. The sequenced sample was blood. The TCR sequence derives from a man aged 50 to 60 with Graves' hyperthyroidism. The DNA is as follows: TGTGCCAGCAACCCGACTCCCGGGAGAAATACCGGGGAGCTGTTTTTT. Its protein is CASNPTPGRNTGELFF. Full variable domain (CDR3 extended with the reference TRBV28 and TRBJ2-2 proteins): DVKVTQSSRYLVKRTGEKVFLECVQDMDHENMFWYRQDPGLGLRLIYFSYDVKMKEKGDIPEGYSVSREKKERFSLILESASTNQTSMYLCASNPTPGRNTGELFFGEGSRLTVL.